Below, one T cell receptor (beta chain) is given with its context. The antigen is undetermined. Produced via immunoSEQ multiplex PCR; TCRdb's table is partial and in-frame only. The sample includes roughly 68,000 clones, more than 80% seen only once; the top ten take roughly 13%. Trimming took off 5 bases at V and 5 bases at J, with 4 bases between the two ends. The V gene's germline CDR1 is SEHNR and CDR2 FQNEAQ (reference sequence). The CDR3 runs 11 residues. Autoimmune disease history or systemic immunosuppression led to patients being barred. The sample originates from a study of OX40 agonist ivuxolimab in advanced cancers. Across the study: Every patient in dose escalation had hepatocellular carcinoma, melanoma, renal cell or head and neck cancer. A male proportion of about 84% was recorded, with mean age about 62 years and range roughly 20 to 85. General study results and limits: CD4+ and CD8+ T cells in blood underwent clonal expansion by week 6 at 0.1 to 3.0 mg/kg.

The sequences come from CD4+ or CD8+ T cells sorted from blood, collected in a trial of the OX40 agonist ivuxolimab. V is TRBV7-9 and J is TRBJ2-1; unclear D gene. This clonotype was obtained from an adult with an advanced solid tumor such as melanoma, head and neck, liver or kidney cancer. The CDR3 sequence: CASSLDNEQFF. As DNA, the CDR3 is TGTGCCAGCAGCCTCGACAATGAGCAGTTCTTC.